This entry lists 18 T cell receptor beta chains sequenced from one sample in a study of blood T cell repertoires in COVID-19. Measured with immunoSEQ multiplex PCR; TCRdb has only the in-frame clones, and not every one. Among more than 300,000 clones listed, more than 75% were seen once. Sequencing input: PBMCs or T cells enriched from blood (not recorded which). All receptors come from a woman aged 18-29 years who had recovered from COVID-19.

The chain joins TRBV6-1 to TRBJ2-7, with D maybe TRBD2 (5 bases). Deletions cut 1 base from V and 7 bases from J, with 14 bases between. Germline V gives CDR1 MNHNS, CDR2 SASEGT. This CDR3 region has 14 residues. The CDR3 loop is CASSEERRLREQYF. In nucleotides, the CDR3 is TGTGCCAGCAGTGAAGAGAGGAGGCTTCGGGAGCAGTACTTC.

This chain joins TRBV18 and TRBJ2-1, with 9 bases matching TRBD1. The CDR3 is made up of 16 amino acids. Looked up from germline, CDR1 is KGHSH and CDR2 is LQKENI. V trimming: 2 bases; J trimming: 2 bases; junction bases outside the gene matches: 4. The CDR3 region has the DNA TGTGCCAGCTCACCAGCTAGGACAGGGGCCTACAATGAGCAGTTCTTC. Its translation is CASSPARTGAYNEQFF.

The rearrangement joins TRBV4-1 to TRBJ1-4; D remains unclear. V shed 1 base and J shed 2 bases, with 5 bases lying between them. Germline values: CDR1 MGHRA, CDR2 YSYEKL. The CDR3 contains 14 residues. The CDR3 bases are TGCGCCAGCAGCCAAGGAGGGACTAATGAAAAACTGTTTTTT. It encodes CASSQGGTNEKLFF.

The chain couples TRBV30 to TRBJ1-3; D remains unclear. Per the germline V gene, CDR1 is GTSNPN and CDR2 is SVGIG (reference sequence). This CDR3 is built from 13 residues. Trimming took off 4 bases at V and 0 bases at J, with 7 bases between the two ends. CDR3 nucleotide sequence: TGTGCCTGGACGGGAGACTCTGGAAACACCATATATTTT. This translates into CAWTGDSGNTIYF.

The table lists this clone with a count of one. The chain uses TRBV20-1 and TRBJ1-5; D unresolved. Looked up from germline, CDR1 is DFQATT and CDR2 is SNEGSKA (reference sequence). This CDR3 spans 11 amino acids. The ends were cut back, 5 bases at V and 7 bases at J, with 9 bases in the middle. In DNA form, the CDR3 reads TGCAGTGCTGCGGGGAACCAGCCCCAGCATTTT. It encodes CSAAGNQPQHF.

Comments on this clone: The same CDR3 can be traced to other DNA sequences in this sample. The genes are TRBV30 and TRBJ2-3; a possible D gene is TRBD2 (6 bases). The CDR3 is 14 residues long. The V and J ends lost 0 bases and 3 bases respectively, with 10 bases between them. In germline, CDR1 is GTSNPN, CDR2 SVGIG (reference sequence). CDR3 nucleotides: TGTGCCTGGAGTGTAGCCGGGGGTACAGATACGCAGTATTTT. It yields the protein CAWSVAGGTDTQYF.

The CDR3 DNA reads as TGTGCCAGCAGCTTTTCTTCTAATGAGCAGTTCTTC. Translating it yields CASSFSSNEQFF. This chain links TRBV5-4 with TRBJ2-1, with D hard to call. The CDR3 loop spans 12 amino acids. Deletions cut 2 bases from V and 7 bases from J, with 7 bases between. Germline V gene lookup returns CDR1 SGHNT and CDR2 YYREEE (reference sequence).

V is TRBV5-5 and J is TRBJ1-2; no firm D call. The germline CDR1 and CDR2 sequences are SGHKS and YYEKEE (reference sequence). The CDR3 loop spans 15 amino acids. The V gene lost 4 bases and the J gene lost 4 bases, with 17 bases spanning the gap. The CDR3 reads CASSGWTPEPYGYTF. The CDR3 DNA reads TGTGCCAGCAGCGGCTGGACTCCTGAGCCCTATGGCTACACCTTC.

The V gene is TRBV7-9, the J gene TRBJ1-4; D unclear. V was trimmed by 2 bases and J by 7 bases, leaving 14 bases between them. This CDR3 comprises 15 residues. Looked up from germline, CDR1 is SEHNR and CDR2 is FQNEAQ (reference sequence). The CDR3 region has the DNA TGTGCCAGCAGCTTAAGTGGAGCGCGGATTGAAAAACTGTTTTTT. This encodes CASSLSGARIEKLFF.

This sequence joins TRBV28 and TRBJ2-1, with 7 bases fitting TRBD1. The CDR3 consists of 15 residues. CDR1 MDHEN and CDR2 SYDVKM come from the germline V gene. With V trimmed by 6 bases and J by 8 bases, 13 bases remained unmatched. The CDR3 DNA is TGTGCCAGCAGCCATAGTGACAGGGTTGTGTATGAGCAGTTCTTC. Residues: CASSHSDRVVYEQFF.

The chain employs TRBV24-1 and TRBJ2-1; D is unresolved. Germline loops: CDR1 KGHDR, CDR2 SFDVKD. Trimming shortened V by 3 bases and J by 8 bases, and 16 bases separated the two germline ends. The CDR3 is made up of 15 amino acids. The CDR3 DNA follows: TGTGCCACCAGTGATCCCCTAGTGGTTAGAGATGAGCAGTTCTTC. Translating it yields CATSDPLVVRDEQFF.

In this sample, this clone turned up once. The chain links TRBV19 to TRBJ1-2, with 7 bases matching TRBD1. Germline V CDR1 and CDR2: LNHDA, SQIVND (reference sequence). Trimming took 6 bases from V and 1 from J; bases not matched to a gene: 5. This CDR3 is 14 amino acids long. The CDR3 sequence: CASRQTGFNYGYTF. The CDR3 bases are TGTGCCAGTAGGCAGACAGGGTTTAACTATGGCTACACCTTC.

The J gene is TRBJ2-5, the V gene TRBV7-2; possible D gene TRBD1, 6 bases. The CDR3 extends over 14 amino acids. Germline V lookup: CDR1 SGHTA, CDR2 FQGNSA. Trimming removed 0 bases at V and 5 bases at J, with 10 bases between. The CDR3 here is CASSLANRAETQYF. The CDR3, as DNA: TGTGCCAGCAGCTTAGCAAACAGGGCGGAGACCCAGTACTTC.

The chain combines TRBV6-5 with TRBJ1-2; D gene uncertain. The V gene lost 5 bases and the J gene lost 2 bases, with 9 bases spanning the gap. Germline-derived CDR1 and CDR2 are MNHEY and SVGAGI. This CDR3 spans 13 amino acids. The CDR3 loop reads CASSLDGNYGYTF. The CDR3 bases are TGTGCCAGCAGTCTAGACGGAAACTATGGCTACACCTTC.

The chain recombines TRBV2 with TRBJ2-7; D is unresolved. From germline, CDR1 is SNHLY and CDR2 FYNNEI. The germline V and J ends were trimmed by 2 bases and 1 base, with 9 bases remaining between them. This CDR3 spans 14 amino acids. CDR3 DNA: TGTGCCAGCAGTGAAAGTCTCAGATCCTACGAGCAGTACTTC. Translated, it gives CASSESLRSYEQYF.

V and J are TRBV6-6 and TRBJ2-6; 7 nucleotides align to TRBD1. Per the germline V gene, CDR1 is MNHNY and CDR2 is SVGAGI (reference sequence). CDR3 length: 14 amino acids. Germline trimming cut 10 bases from V and 0 bases from J; bases unmatched to any gene: 3. CDR3: CATQGVSGANVLTF. For the CDR3, the DNA is TGTGCCACCCAGGGGGTCTCTGGGGCCAACGTCCTGACTTTC.

V is TRBV7-3 and J is TRBJ1-2; D is possibly TRBD1 (6 bases). The CDR3 loop spans 12 amino acids. The V end lost 6 bases, the J end lost 7 bases, and 12 bases lay between the germline ends. Germline values: CDR1 SGHTA, CDR2 FQGTGA. DNA for the CDR3: TGTGCCAGCAGTCCAGGGGTAACTGGCTACACCTTC. Translating it yields CASSPGVTGYTF.

For the CDR3, the DNA is TGTGCCATCAGTGAGACAGGGTCCCCCTACAATGAGCAGTTCTTC. Protein product: CAISETGSPYNEQFF. V gene TRBV10-3 combines with J gene TRBJ2-1; tentatively, D is TRBD1 (6 bases). The CDR3 loop spans 15 amino acids. The V gene's germline CDR1 is ENHRY and CDR2 SYGVKD. V was cut by 2 bases and J by 2 bases, with 10 bases left in between.